The rows below give T cell receptor beta chains drawn from one sample of a study of CD4 T cells in relation to SARS-CoV-2 and coronaviruses. The antigens for these receptors are not known. Using immunoSEQ multiplex PCR, the repertoire was profiled, and TCRdb retains in-frame clones only, with some absent. The table shows about 23,000 clones, with approximately 80% occurring only once. The sequencing sample was made of CD4+ T cells from PBMCs, cultured in vitro. These receptors were taken from a human donor in good health. Each CDR3 is given with its conserved first and last residue. The order of the fields is D gene, clone size, V gene, J gene, CDR3 protein, CDR3 DNA. D genes are given only for firm matches. Size is omitted from some rows. Given values are once, few, many or a class for expanded clones.

d_call: TRBD2; clone_size: NA; v_call: TRBV7-6; j_call: TRBJ2-1; cdr3_aa: CASSLGPSGHNEQFF; cdr3_nt: TGTGCCAGCAGCTTAGGGCCTAGCGGACACAATGAGCAGTTCTTC
d_call: NA; clone_size: NA; v_call: TRBV5-1; j_call: TRBJ2-7; cdr3_aa: CASASAYEQYF; cdr3_nt: TGCGCCAGCGCCTCAGCCTACGAGCAGTACTTC
d_call: TRBD1; clone_size: NA; v_call: TRBV24-1; j_call: TRBJ2-3; cdr3_aa: CATSEGQVINTDTQYF; cdr3_nt: TGTGCCACCAGTGAGGGACAGGTGATTAACACAGATACGCAGTATTTT
d_call: TRBD1; clone_size: NA; v_call: TRBV19; j_call: TRBJ2-3; cdr3_aa: CASGRTGTGSTDTQYF; cdr3_nt: TGTGCCAGTGGAAGGACTGGGACAGGAAGCACAGATACGCAGTATTTT
d_call: NA; clone_size: NA; v_call: TRBV6-5; j_call: TRBJ2-7; cdr3_aa: CASALREYTYEQYF; cdr3_nt: TGTGCCAGCGCTTTACGGGAGTACACCTACGAGCAGTACTTC
d_call: TRBD1; clone_size: NA; v_call: TRBV7-9; j_call: TRBJ2-3; cdr3_aa: CASSLAGTGDTDTQYF; cdr3_nt: TGTGCCAGCAGCTTAGCTGGGACAGGGGACACAGATACGCAGTATTTT
d_call: NA; clone_size: once; v_call: TRBV12-5; j_call: TRBJ1-3; cdr3_aa: CASGFNSGNTIYF; cdr3_nt: TGTGCTAGTGGTTTTAACTCTGGAAACACCATATATTTT
d_call: NA; clone_size: few; v_call: TRBV27; j_call: TRBJ1-3; cdr3_aa: CASSPQGIPGNTIYF; cdr3_nt: TGTGCCAGCAGTCCTCAGGGGATCCCTGGAAACACCATATATTTT
d_call: NA; clone_size: NA; v_call: TRBV7-8; j_call: TRBJ1-5; cdr3_aa: CASSLRGNQPQHF; cdr3_nt: TGTGCCAGCAGCTTAAGGGGCAATCAGCCCCAGCATTTT
d_call: NA; clone_size: NA; v_call: TRBV24-1; j_call: TRBJ2-1; cdr3_aa: CATGLGATPQEQFF; cdr3_nt: TGTGCCACCGGGCTTGGCGCCACCCCCCAAGAGCAGTTCTTC
d_call: NA; clone_size: NA; v_call: TRBV2; j_call: TRBJ1-1; cdr3_aa: CASLWTWRANTEAFF; cdr3_nt: TGTGCCAGCCTTTGGACCTGGCGGGCGAACACTGAAGCTTTCTTT
d_call: NA; clone_size: NA; v_call: TRBV5-1; j_call: TRBJ2-3; cdr3_aa: CASNGGRAPDTQYF; cdr3_nt: TGCGCCAGCAATGGAGGCAGGGCTCCAGATACGCAGTATTTT
d_call: NA; clone_size: NA; v_call: TRBV7-3; j_call: TRBJ2-7; cdr3_aa: CASNQDSSYEQYF; cdr3_nt: TGTGCCAGCAACCAAGACTCCTCCTACGAGCAGTACTTC
d_call: NA; clone_size: NA; v_call: TRBV28; j_call: TRBJ1-1; cdr3_aa: CASSSPGGTEAFF; cdr3_nt: TGTGCCAGCAGTTCTCCCGGGGGCACTGAAGCTTTCTTT
d_call: NA; clone_size: once; v_call: TRBV5-4; j_call: TRBJ2-1; cdr3_aa: CASSLSSNRLSEQFF; cdr3_nt: TGTGCCAGCAGCTTGTCGAGTAATAGACTGAGTGAGCAGTTCTTC
d_call: TRBD1; clone_size: NA; v_call: TRBV5-1; j_call: TRBJ1-6; cdr3_aa: CASSSVDRAESPLHF; cdr3_nt: TGCGCCAGCAGCTCAGTGGACAGGGCTGAGTCACCCCTCCACTTT
d_call: TRBD1; clone_size: few; v_call: TRBV2; j_call: TRBJ1-4; cdr3_aa: CASSEQGARDEKLFF; cdr3_nt: TGTGCCAGCAGTGAACAGGGGGCGCGAGATGAAAAACTGTTTTTT
d_call: TRBD1; clone_size: NA; v_call: TRBV19; j_call: TRBJ2-2; cdr3_aa: CASSNPGQLTGELFF; cdr3_nt: TGTGCCAGTAGTAATCCGGGACAGCTCACCGGGGAGCTGTTTTTT
d_call: TRBD2; clone_size: NA; v_call: TRBV5-4; j_call: TRBJ2-1; cdr3_aa: CASSLKAAGANEQFF; cdr3_nt: TGTGCCAGCAGCTTGAAGGCAGCGGGAGCCAATGAGCAGTTCTTC
d_call: NA; clone_size: NA; v_call: TRBV12-5; j_call: TRBJ2-3; cdr3_aa: CASGSGLHSTDTQYF; cdr3_nt: TGTGCTAGTGGTTCGGGACTTCACAGCACAGATACGCAGTATTTT
d_call: NA; clone_size: NA; v_call: TRBV5-1; j_call: TRBJ2-2; cdr3_aa: CASSFEFLGTGELFF; cdr3_nt: TGCGCCAGCAGCTTCGAGTTCCTGGGCACCGGGGAGCTGTTTTTT
d_call: TRBD1; clone_size: once; v_call: TRBV28; j_call: TRBJ1-1; cdr3_aa: CASRLPGTGNAEAFF; cdr3_nt: TGTGCCAGCAGACTACCCGGGACAGGTAACGCTGAAGCTTTCTTT
d_call: NA; clone_size: NA; v_call: TRBV6-5; j_call: TRBJ2-7; cdr3_aa: CASSRGSPSTYEQYF; cdr3_nt: TGTGCCAGCAGCCGCGGTAGTCCGTCGACCTACGAGCAGTACTTC
d_call: NA; clone_size: NA; v_call: TRBV18; j_call: TRBJ1-3; cdr3_aa: CASSPTAGALGNTIYF; cdr3_nt: TGTGCCAGCTCACCTACGGCGGGGGCGTTGGGAAACACCATATATTTT
d_call: TRBD1; clone_size: NA; v_call: TRBV18; j_call: TRBJ1-6; cdr3_aa: CASSPRGYNSPLHF; cdr3_nt: TGTGCCAGCTCACCCAGGGGGTATAATTCACCCCTCCACTTT
d_call: NA; clone_size: NA; v_call: TRBV27; j_call: TRBJ2-3; cdr3_aa: CASSFRDTQYF; cdr3_nt: TGTGCCAGCAGTTTCAGAGATACGCAGTATTTT
d_call: TRBD1; clone_size: few; v_call: TRBV7-7; j_call: TRBJ2-3; cdr3_aa: CASSIGTGLDTQYF; cdr3_nt: TGTGCCAGCAGCATAGGGACAGGGTTAGATACGCAGTATTTT
d_call: TRBD1; clone_size: NA; v_call: TRBV5-4; j_call: TRBJ2-5; cdr3_aa: CASSLGGTAQETQYF; cdr3_nt: TGTGCCAGCAGCTTGGGAGGGACAGCTCAAGAGACCCAGTACTTC
d_call: NA; clone_size: NA; v_call: TRBV3-1/TRBV3-2; j_call: TRBJ2-7; cdr3_aa: CASSQVPSTSYEQYF; cdr3_nt: TGTGCCAGCAGCCAAGTTCCGTCTACCTCCTACGAGCAGTACTTC
d_call: NA; clone_size: NA; v_call: TRBV5-4; j_call: TRBJ1-1; cdr3_aa: CASSLWDPNTEAFF; cdr3_nt: TGTGCCAGCAGCTTGTGGGATCCGAACACTGAAGCTTTCTTT
d_call: TRBD1; clone_size: few; v_call: TRBV6-6; j_call: TRBJ2-1; cdr3_aa: CASSLSYRGQGYNEQFF; cdr3_nt: TGTGCCAGCAGTCTAAGCTACCGGGGACAGGGATACAATGAGCAGTTCTTC
d_call: NA; clone_size: NA; v_call: TRBV9; j_call: TRBJ1-2; cdr3_aa: CASSVGGSTVGYGYTF; cdr3_nt: TGTGCCAGCAGCGTAGGGGGGTCCACCGTCGGCTATGGCTACACCTTC
d_call: TRBD1; clone_size: NA; v_call: TRBV19; j_call: TRBJ2-4; cdr3_aa: CASTRQGDVKNIQYF; cdr3_nt: TGTGCCAGTACTCGACAGGGGGATGTCAAAAACATTCAGTACTTC
d_call: TRBD2; clone_size: NA; v_call: TRBV9; j_call: TRBJ2-3; cdr3_aa: CASSLAADTQYF; cdr3_nt: TGTGCCAGCAGTCTAGCGGCAGATACGCAGTATTTT
d_call: NA; clone_size: NA; v_call: TRBV20-1; j_call: TRBJ2-7; cdr3_aa: CSASPVVGGAYEQYF; cdr3_nt: TGCAGTGCTAGTCCTGTGGTAGGCGGGGCCTACGAGCAGTACTTC
d_call: NA; clone_size: NA; v_call: TRBV19; j_call: TRBJ2-1; cdr3_aa: CASSRGPGNEQFF; cdr3_nt: TGTGCCAGTAGTAGAGGGCCGGGTAATGAGCAGTTCTTC
d_call: NA; clone_size: NA; v_call: TRBV21-1; j_call: TRBJ2-1; cdr3_aa: CARRSKLIGGYNEQFF; cdr3_nt: TGTGCCAGGAGAAGTAAGTTAATTGGGGGCTACAATGAGCAGTTCTTC
d_call: NA; clone_size: NA; v_call: TRBV10-3; j_call: TRBJ1-2; cdr3_aa: CAISVSQGENYGYTF; cdr3_nt: TGTGCCATCAGTGTATCGCAGGGCGAAAACTATGGCTACACCTTC
d_call: TRBD2; clone_size: NA; v_call: TRBV3-1/TRBV3-2; j_call: TRBJ2-7; cdr3_aa: CASSQGGGSYEQYF; cdr3_nt: TGTGCCAGCAGCCAAGGGGGCGGGAGCTACGAGCAGTACTTC
d_call: TRBD1; clone_size: NA; v_call: TRBV25-1; j_call: TRBJ1-6; cdr3_aa: CASSEAQGVRSPLHF; cdr3_nt: TGTGCCAGCAGTGAGGCGCAGGGGGTTAGGTCACCCCTCCACTTT
d_call: TRBD1; clone_size: NA; v_call: TRBV10-2; j_call: TRBJ2-7; cdr3_aa: CASSEPRDRGFDEQYF; cdr3_nt: TGCGCCAGCAGTGAGCCGCGGGACAGGGGGTTCGACGAGCAGTACTTC
d_call: TRBD1; clone_size: once; v_call: TRBV19; j_call: TRBJ2-5; cdr3_aa: CASSMDTGGAETQYF; cdr3_nt: TGTGCCAGTAGTATGGATACAGGGGGCGCAGAGACCCAGTACTTC
d_call: TRBD2; clone_size: NA; v_call: TRBV5-1; j_call: TRBJ2-2; cdr3_aa: CASSWGLAGTGELFF; cdr3_nt: TGCGCCAGCAGCTGGGGACTAGCGGGAACCGGGGAGCTGTTTTTT
d_call: NA; clone_size: NA; v_call: TRBV2; j_call: TRBJ1-6; cdr3_aa: CASSVGRNNSPLHF; cdr3_nt: TGTGCCAGCAGTGTGGGACGGAATAATTCACCCCTCCACTTT
d_call: NA; clone_size: NA; v_call: TRBV7-9; j_call: TRBJ2-1; cdr3_aa: CASSLDLWEVPYNEQFF; cdr3_nt: TGTGCCAGCAGCTTAGATCTTTGGGAGGTCCCCTACAATGAGCAGTTCTTC
d_call: TRBD2; clone_size: NA; v_call: TRBV7-3; j_call: TRBJ2-1; cdr3_aa: CASSLRSGRGVYNEQFF; cdr3_nt: TGTGCCAGCAGCTTAAGGTCCGGGAGGGGTGTCTACAATGAGCAGTTCTTC
d_call: TRBD1; clone_size: once; v_call: TRBV3-1/TRBV3-2; j_call: TRBJ2-6; cdr3_aa: CASSRTDRTRKAGANVLTF; cdr3_nt: TGTGCCAGCAGCCGGACGGACAGGACCCGCAAGGCTGGGGCCAACGTCCTGACTTTC
d_call: NA; clone_size: NA; v_call: TRBV20-1; j_call: TRBJ2-7; cdr3_aa: CSARMGSEQYF; cdr3_nt: TGCAGTGCTAGAATGGGGTCCGAGCAGTACTTC
d_call: TRBD1; clone_size: few; v_call: TRBV19; j_call: TRBJ1-2; cdr3_aa: CASSSSRGQDYGYTF; cdr3_nt: TGTGCCAGTAGTAGTTCACGTGGACAGGACTATGGCTACACCTTC
d_call: NA; clone_size: NA; v_call: TRBV7-9; j_call: TRBJ2-3; cdr3_aa: CASSLVTDTDTQYF; cdr3_nt: TGTGCCAGCAGCTTAGTAACTGATACAGATACGCAGTATTTT
d_call: NA; clone_size: NA; v_call: TRBV19; j_call: TRBJ1-1; cdr3_aa: CASSRGRMNTEAFF; cdr3_nt: TGTGCCAGTAGTAGGGGACGGATGAACACTGAAGCTTTCTTT
d_call: TRBD2; clone_size: NA; v_call: TRBV5-1; j_call: TRBJ2-7; cdr3_aa: CASSPGTSLLSYEQYF; cdr3_nt: TGCGCCAGCAGCCCTGGGACTAGCCTTTTGTCCTACGAGCAGTACTTC
d_call: NA; clone_size: NA; v_call: TRBV27; j_call: TRBJ2-1; cdr3_aa: CASIGAGYFYNEQFF; cdr3_nt: TGTGCCAGCATCGGAGCGGGTTACTTCTACAATGAGCAGTTCTTC
d_call: NA; clone_size: NA; v_call: TRBV27; j_call: TRBJ2-1; cdr3_aa: CASSQGRNYNEQFF; cdr3_nt: TGTGCCAGCAGCCAGGGAAGGAACTACAATGAGCAGTTCTTC
d_call: NA; clone_size: NA; v_call: TRBV28; j_call: TRBJ2-7; cdr3_aa: CASAGHPREQYF; cdr3_nt: TGTGCCAGCGCGGGACACCCGAGGGAGCAGTACTTC
d_call: TRBD1; clone_size: NA; v_call: TRBV2; j_call: TRBJ2-2; cdr3_aa: CASSGQGAGELFF; cdr3_nt: TGTGCCAGCAGTGGACAGGGGGCCGGGGAGCTGTTTTTT
d_call: TRBD2; clone_size: NA; v_call: TRBV5-6; j_call: TRBJ2-3; cdr3_aa: CASSLRLAGVGDTQYF; cdr3_nt: TGTGCCAGCAGCTTGAGACTAGCGGGAGTGGGAGATACGCAGTATTTT
d_call: NA; clone_size: NA; v_call: TRBV4-1; j_call: TRBJ1-5; cdr3_aa: CASSQPGRARNQPQHF; cdr3_nt: TGCGCCAGCAGCCAACCCGGGAGGGCAAGAAATCAGCCCCAGCATTTT
d_call: NA; clone_size: NA; v_call: TRBV11-2; j_call: TRBJ2-5; cdr3_aa: CASSPATGRPQETQYF; cdr3_nt: TGTGCCAGCAGCCCCGCGACGGGACGGCCCCAAGAGACCCAGTACTTC